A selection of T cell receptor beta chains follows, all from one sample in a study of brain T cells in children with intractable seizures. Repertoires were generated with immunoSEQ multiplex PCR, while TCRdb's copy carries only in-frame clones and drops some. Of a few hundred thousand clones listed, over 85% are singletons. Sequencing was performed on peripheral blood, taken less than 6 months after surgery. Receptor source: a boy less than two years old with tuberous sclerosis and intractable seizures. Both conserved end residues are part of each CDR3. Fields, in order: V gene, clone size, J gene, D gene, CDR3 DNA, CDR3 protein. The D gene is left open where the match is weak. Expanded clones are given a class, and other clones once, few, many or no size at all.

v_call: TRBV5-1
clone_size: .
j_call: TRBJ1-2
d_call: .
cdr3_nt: TGCGCCAGCAGCTTGGGAAGCTCTAACTATGGCTACACCTTC
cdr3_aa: CASSLGSSNYGYTF

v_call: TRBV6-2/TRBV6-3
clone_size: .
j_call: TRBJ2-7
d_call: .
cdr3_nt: TGTGCCAGCAGTTACTCGCGGGGTTTCTACGAGCAGTACTTC
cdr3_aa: CASSYSRGFYEQYF

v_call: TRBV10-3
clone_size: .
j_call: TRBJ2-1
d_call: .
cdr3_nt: TGTGCCATCAGCCGGGGAAATGAGCAGTTCTTC
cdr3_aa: CAISRGNEQFF

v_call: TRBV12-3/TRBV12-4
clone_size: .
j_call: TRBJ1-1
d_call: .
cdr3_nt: TGTGCCAGCAGAGGTATGAACACTGAAGCTTTCTTT
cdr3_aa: CASRGMNTEAFF

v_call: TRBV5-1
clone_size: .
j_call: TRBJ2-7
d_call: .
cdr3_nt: TGCGCCAGCAGCTTGTTGTCCGAGTCGGGCTACGAGCAGTACTTC
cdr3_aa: CASSLLSESGYEQYF

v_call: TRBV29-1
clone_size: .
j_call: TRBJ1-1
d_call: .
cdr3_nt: TGCAGCGTGACGAAACAGGGCCTGCAGACTGAAGCTTTCTTT
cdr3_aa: CSVTKQGLQTEAFF

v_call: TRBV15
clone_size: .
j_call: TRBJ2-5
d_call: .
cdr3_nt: TGTGCCACCAGCAGAAGCCGGGGGTATGGACAAGAGACCCAGTACTTC
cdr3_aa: CATSRSRGYGQETQYF

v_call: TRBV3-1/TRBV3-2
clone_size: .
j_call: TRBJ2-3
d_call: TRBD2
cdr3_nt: TGTGCCAGCAGCCTTCTAGCGGAGTCCACAGATACGCAGTATTTT
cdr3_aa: CASSLLAESTDTQYF

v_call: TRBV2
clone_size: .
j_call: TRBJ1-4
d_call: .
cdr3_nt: TGTGCCAGCAGGGGAGGGGACGAAAAACTGTTTTTT
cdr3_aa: CASRGGDEKLFF

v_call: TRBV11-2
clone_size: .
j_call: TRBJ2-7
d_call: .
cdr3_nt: TGTGCCAGCAGCTTATCTGCCGACGAGCAGTACTTC
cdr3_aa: CASSLSADEQYF

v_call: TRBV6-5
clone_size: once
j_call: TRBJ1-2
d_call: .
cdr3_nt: TGTGCCAGCAGCCGCCGAGGACCTGCTAACTATGGCTACACCTTC
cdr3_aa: CASSRRGPANYGYTF

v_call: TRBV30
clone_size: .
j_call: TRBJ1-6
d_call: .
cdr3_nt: TGTGCCTGGACCTTGAACCGGGACCCCCTCCACTTT
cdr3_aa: CAWTLNRDPLHF

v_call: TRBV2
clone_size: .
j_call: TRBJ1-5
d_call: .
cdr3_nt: TGTGCCAGTCAAGATTTGAACGGCAATCAGCCCCAGCATTTT
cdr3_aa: CASQDLNGNQPQHF

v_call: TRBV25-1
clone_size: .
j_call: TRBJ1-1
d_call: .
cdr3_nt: TGTGCCAGCAGTGAATCCGGGACCCCTGAAGCTTTCTTT
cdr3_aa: CASSESGTPEAFF

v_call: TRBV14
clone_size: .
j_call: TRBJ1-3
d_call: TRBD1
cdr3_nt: TGTGCCAGCAGTCGGATCAGGGGGACTGGAAACACCATATATTTT
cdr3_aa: CASSRIRGTGNTIYF

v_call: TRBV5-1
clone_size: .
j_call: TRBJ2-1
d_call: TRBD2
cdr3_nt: TGCGCCAGCAGCTTGGAACTAGCGGGACGAAACAATGAGCAGTTCTTC
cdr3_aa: CASSLELAGRNNEQFF

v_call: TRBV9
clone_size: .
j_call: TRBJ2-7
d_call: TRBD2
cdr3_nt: TGTGCCAGCAGCGTAGGCACTAGCGATGGGATCTACGAGCAGTACTTC
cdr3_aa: CASSVGTSDGIYEQYF

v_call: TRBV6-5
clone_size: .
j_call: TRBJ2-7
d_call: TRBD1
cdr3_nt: TGTGCCAGCACTCGTACAACAGGGGGCGAGCAGTACTTC
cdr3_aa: CASTRTTGGEQYF

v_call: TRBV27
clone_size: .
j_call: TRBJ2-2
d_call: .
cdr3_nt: TGTGCCAGCAGTTCTCGCCCGGGGGCATACACCGGGGAGCTGTTTTTT
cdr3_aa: CASSSRPGAYTGELFF

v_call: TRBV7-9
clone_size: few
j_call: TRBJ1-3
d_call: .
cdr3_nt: TGTGCCAGCAGCTTAACGCAGGGCACTGGAAACACCATATATTTT
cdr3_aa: CASSLTQGTGNTIYF

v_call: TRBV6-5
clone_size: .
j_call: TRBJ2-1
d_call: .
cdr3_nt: TGTGCCAGCAGATGGGGGCAGAGCTCCTACAATGAGCAGTTCTTC
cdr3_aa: CASRWGQSSYNEQFF

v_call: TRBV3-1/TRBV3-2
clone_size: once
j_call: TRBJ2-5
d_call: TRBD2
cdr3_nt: TGTGCCAGCAGCCAAGGGACTAGCGGGGGGTGGGAGACCCAGTACTTC
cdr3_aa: CASSQGTSGGWETQYF

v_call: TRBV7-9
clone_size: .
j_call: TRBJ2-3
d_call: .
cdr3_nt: TGTGCCAGCAGCTTAGAAGGGAGCACAGATACGCAGTATTTT
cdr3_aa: CASSLEGSTDTQYF

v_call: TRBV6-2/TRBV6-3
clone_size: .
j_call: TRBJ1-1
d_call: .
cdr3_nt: TGTGCCAGCAGTTACTCTTCTGAAGCTTTCTTT
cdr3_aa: CASSYSSEAFF

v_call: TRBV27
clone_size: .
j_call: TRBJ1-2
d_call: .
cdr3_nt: TGTGCCAGCAGTCCCAGGACTCCTAACTATGGCTACACCTTC
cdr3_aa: CASSPRTPNYGYTF

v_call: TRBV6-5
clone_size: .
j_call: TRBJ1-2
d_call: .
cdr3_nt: TGTGCCAGCAGTTATTCCCCCCACGGGGAGGGCTACACCTTC
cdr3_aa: CASSYSPHGEGYTF

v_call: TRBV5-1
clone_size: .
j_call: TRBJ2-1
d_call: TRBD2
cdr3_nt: TGCGCCAGCAGCTTGGGGCGACTAGCGGACAATGAGCAGTTCTTC
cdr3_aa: CASSLGRLADNEQFF

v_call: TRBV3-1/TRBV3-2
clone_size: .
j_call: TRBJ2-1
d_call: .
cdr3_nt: TGTGCCAGCAGCCAAGCAGGGTCTTCCAATGAGCAGTTCTTC
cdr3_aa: CASSQAGSSNEQFF

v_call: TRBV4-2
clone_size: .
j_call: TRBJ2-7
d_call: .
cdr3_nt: TGTGCCAGCAGCCAAGGCCCTAGCTCCTACGAGCAGTACTTC
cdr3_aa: CASSQGPSSYEQYF

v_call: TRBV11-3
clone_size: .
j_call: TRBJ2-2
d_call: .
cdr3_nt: TGTGCCAGCAGCCCGGGACAGAACACCGGGGAGCTGTTTTTT
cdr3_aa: CASSPGQNTGELFF

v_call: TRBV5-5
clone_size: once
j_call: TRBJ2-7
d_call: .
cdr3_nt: TGTGCCAGCAGCTTGTGGCAGGGGGGCGCAACGGTTTTC
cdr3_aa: CASSLWQGGATVF

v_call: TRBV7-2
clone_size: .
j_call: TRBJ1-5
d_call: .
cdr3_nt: TGTGCCAGCAGCTTCTTAGGGGATGGACAGCCCCAGCATTTT
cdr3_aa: CASSFLGDGQPQHF

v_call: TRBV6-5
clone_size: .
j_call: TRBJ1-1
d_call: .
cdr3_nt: TGTGCCAGCAGCCTCGATACCTTCAACACTGAAGCTTTCTTT
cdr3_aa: CASSLDTFNTEAFF

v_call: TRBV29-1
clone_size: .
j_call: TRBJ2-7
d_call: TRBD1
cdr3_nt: TGCAGCGTGCTCCGGGACAGCTACGAGCAGTACTTC
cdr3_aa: CSVLRDSYEQYF

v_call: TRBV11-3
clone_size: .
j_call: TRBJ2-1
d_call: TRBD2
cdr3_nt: TGTGCCAGCAGCTCCGCTAGCGGAACCTACAATGAGCAGTTCTTC
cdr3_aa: CASSSASGTYNEQFF

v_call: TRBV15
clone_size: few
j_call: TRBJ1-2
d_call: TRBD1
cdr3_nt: TGTGCCACCCGAGGGAGGGGGCGAGGCTACACCTTC
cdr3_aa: CATRGRGRGYTF

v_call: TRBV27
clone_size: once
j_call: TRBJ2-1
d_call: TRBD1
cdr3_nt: TGTGCCAGCAGTGACAGGGCTGTCCACAATGAGCAGTTCTTC
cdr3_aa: CASSDRAVHNEQFF

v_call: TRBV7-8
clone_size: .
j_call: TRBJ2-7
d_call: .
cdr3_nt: TGTGCCAGCGGCAACAGGGACTCCTACGAGCAGTACTTC
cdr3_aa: CASGNRDSYEQYF

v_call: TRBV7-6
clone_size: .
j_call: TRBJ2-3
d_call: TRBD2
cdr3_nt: TGTGCCAGCAGCTCGACTAGCGGGAGGATTACAGATACGCAGTATTTT
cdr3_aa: CASSSTSGRITDTQYF